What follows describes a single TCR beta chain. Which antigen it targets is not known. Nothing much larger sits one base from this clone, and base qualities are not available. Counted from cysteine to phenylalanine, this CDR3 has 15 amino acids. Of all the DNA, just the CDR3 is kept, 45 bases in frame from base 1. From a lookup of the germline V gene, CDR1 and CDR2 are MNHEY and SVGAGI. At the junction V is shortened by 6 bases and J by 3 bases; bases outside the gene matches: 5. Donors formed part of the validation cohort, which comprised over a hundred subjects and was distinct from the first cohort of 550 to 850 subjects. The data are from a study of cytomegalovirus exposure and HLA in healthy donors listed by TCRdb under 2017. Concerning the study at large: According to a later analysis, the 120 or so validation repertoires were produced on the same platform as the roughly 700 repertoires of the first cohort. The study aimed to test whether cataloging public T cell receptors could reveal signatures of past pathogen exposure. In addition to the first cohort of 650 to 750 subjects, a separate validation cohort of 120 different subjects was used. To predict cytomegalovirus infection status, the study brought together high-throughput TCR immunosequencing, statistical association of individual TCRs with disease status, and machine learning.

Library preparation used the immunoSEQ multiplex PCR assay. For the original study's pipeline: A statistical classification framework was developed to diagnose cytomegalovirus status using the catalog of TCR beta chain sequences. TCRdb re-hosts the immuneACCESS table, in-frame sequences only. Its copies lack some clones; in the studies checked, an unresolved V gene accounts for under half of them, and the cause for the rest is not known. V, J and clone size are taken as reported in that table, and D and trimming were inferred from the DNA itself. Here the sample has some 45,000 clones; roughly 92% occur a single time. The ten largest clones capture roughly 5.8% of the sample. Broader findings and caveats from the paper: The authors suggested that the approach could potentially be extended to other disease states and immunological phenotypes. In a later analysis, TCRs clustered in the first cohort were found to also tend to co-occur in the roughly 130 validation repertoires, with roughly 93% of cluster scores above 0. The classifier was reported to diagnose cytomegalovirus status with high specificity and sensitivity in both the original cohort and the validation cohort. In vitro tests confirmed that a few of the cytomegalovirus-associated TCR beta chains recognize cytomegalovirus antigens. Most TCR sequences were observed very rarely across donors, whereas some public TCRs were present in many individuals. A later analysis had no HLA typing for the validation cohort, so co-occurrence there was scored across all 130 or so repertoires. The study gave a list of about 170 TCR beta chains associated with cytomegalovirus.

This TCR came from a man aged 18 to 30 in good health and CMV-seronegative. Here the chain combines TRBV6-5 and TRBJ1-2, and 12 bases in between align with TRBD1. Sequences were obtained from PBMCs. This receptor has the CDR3 CASRPGTGGDYGYTF. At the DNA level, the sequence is TGTGCCAGCAGGCCCGGGACAGGGGGCGACTATGGCTACACCTTC.